Listed below are T cell receptor beta chains from one sample, sequenced in a study of blood T cell repertoires in COVID-19. Sequencing was performed with immunoSEQ multiplex PCR; in TCRdb, only in-frame clones are kept and a portion is missing. The sample lists around 280,000 clones; roughly 87% were seen once. The specimen sequenced was PBMCs or T cells enriched from blood (not recorded which). These receptor sequences come from a woman between 35 and 50 years old who had recovered from COVID-19. Each CDR3 is given without its conserved first and last residue. Not every row has a clone size; where given, it reads once, few, many or a size class.

clone size	V gene	J gene	CDR3 length	CDR3 protein
.	TRBV19	TRBJ2-3	12	ASSPRGAADTQY
.	TRBV19	TRBJ1-2	11	ASRDSANYGYT
.	TRBV27	TRBJ2-5	12	ASSLLAGVETQY
.	TRBV3-1/TRBV3-2	TRBJ2-5	15	ASSQDLLAGGQETQY
.	TRBV7-2	TRBJ2-7	13	ASSFSIGREYEQY
.	TRBV10-2	TRBJ2-1	13	ASSSPQQGAQRSF
.	TRBV2	TRBJ2-1	10	ARQGNYNEQF
.	TRBV11-2	TRBJ2-7	15	ASSPRYSGSVSYEQY
.	TRBV28	TRBJ2-1	10	ASSLWSRGKF
.	TRBV2	TRBJ2-1	11	ASGREVANEQF
.	TRBV11-2	TRBJ2-1	12	ASSLGPGLGEQF
.	TRBV11-2	TRBJ2-5	13	ASSLVRGRRETQY
.	TRBV7-9	TRBJ2-3	13	ASSRTEDSTDTQY
once	TRBV4-2	TRBJ2-3	13	ASSLDRGHTDTQY
.	TRBV28	TRBJ2-2	13	ASTPTRRGAGELF
.	TRBV4-3	TRBJ1-4	15	ASSQDPPTVGGEKLF
.	TRBV11-1	TRBJ2-2	12	ASSWTVNTGELF
once	TRBV19	TRBJ2-7	11	ASSPGQYNEQY
.	TRBV15	TRBJ1-1	15	ATSEGGAGSSNTEAF
.	TRBV21-1	TRBJ1-5	16	ASSKSRGQGVSNQPQH
.	TRBV2	TRBJ1-2	11	ASSEGRDYGYT
.	TRBV19	TRBJ2-1	13	ASSPGTGSPHEQF
.	TRBV6-5	TRBJ2-1	12	ASRPSGRWDEQF
.	TRBV4-3	TRBJ2-7	12	ASSQDHRTYEQY
.	TRBV2	TRBJ2-5	14	ASSEANRDRKETQY
.	TRBV5-1	TRBJ2-1	14	ASSRRSGGAYNEQF
.	TRBV28	TRBJ2-3	13	ASSFQGLGADTQY
.	TRBV30	TRBJ2-3	13	AWDSSGTPLDTQY
.	TRBV3-1/TRBV3-2	TRBJ2-3	12	ASSQPGSTDTQY
.	TRBV19	TRBJ2-3	14	ASSIGGGGAPKPQY
.	TRBV6-5	TRBJ1-2	13	ASSYSSGLRGGYT
once	TRBV27	TRBJ2-7	11	ASAGKGAWEQY
.	TRBV2	TRBJ2-7	14	ASCYWDRGPLNEQY
.	TRBV7-2	TRBJ1-2	11	ASSYRDGRGYT
.	TRBV7-9	TRBJ1-3	12	ASSSQGAGNTIY
.	TRBV7-2	TRBJ1-2	15	ASSLVGTGGGNYGYT
.	TRBV7-9	TRBJ1-1	13	ASRDLTEMNTEAF
.	TRBV7-2	TRBJ2-7	13	ASSSGAGGWYEQY
.	TRBV5-8	TRBJ1-6	14	ASSLPGQGRGSPLH
once	TRBV9	TRBJ2-1	17	ASSYPAGGLSPKANEQF
.	TRBV30	TRBJ1-2	11	AWRRGQYYGYT
.	TRBV19	TRBJ1-6	15	ASSIPGRGRNNSPLH
.	TRBV3-1/TRBV3-2	TRBJ1-1	12	ASSPRQMNTEAF
.	TRBV5-8	TRBJ2-1	14	ASRGWVLAGYNEQF
.	TRBV19	TRBJ2-2	12	ASKASGGIGELF
.	TRBV30	TRBJ2-3	14	AWSGPGAVSTDTQY
.	TRBV6-6	TRBJ2-5	10	ATRPGRETQY
.	TRBV11-1	TRBJ2-1	12	ASSWGGEEDEQF
.	TRBV5-1	TRBJ2-3	11	ASRLGSTDTQY
once	TRBV27	TRBJ1-6	11	ASSLGLPEALH
.	TRBV30	TRBJ1-5	12	AWSSQGAGAPQH
.	TRBV28	TRBJ2-7	12	ASSDGAGVSGQY
.	TRBV5-8	TRBJ2-5	11	ASSLARQETQY